Listed here are 23 T cell receptor beta chains from one sample, sequenced in a study of T cell responses to AZD1222 COVID-19 vaccine. The data were produced by immunoSEQ multiplex PCR, yet TCRdb's version contains in-frame clones alone and is incomplete. The data contain approximately 130,000 clones, 93% of them singletons. The sample was peripheral blood, taken on day 0 of AZD1222 vaccination. The source is an adult in good health.

This sequence joins TRBV7-9 and TRBJ2-2; 7 nucleotides align to TRBD2. V shed 8 bases, J shed 6 bases, and the junction held 6 bases outside the gene matches. CDR3 length equals 13 residues. The germline V gene has CDR1 SEHNR and CDR2 FQNEAQ (reference sequence). The CDR3 sequence: CASRTGRAGELFF. In DNA form, the CDR3 reads TGTGCCAGCCGGACGGGGAGGGCCGGGGAGCTGTTTTTT.

V and J are TRBV11-2 and TRBJ1-1; the D is unclear. Germline V CDR1 and CDR2: SGHAT, FQNNGV. The CDR3 has 14 residues. V lost 1 base to trimming and J lost 0 bases, with 6 bases between them. CDR3 region: CASSLVALNTEAFF. CDR3 bases: TGTGCCAGCAGCTTAGTGGCGTTGAACACTGAAGCTTTCTTT.

The genes are TRBV7-3 and TRBJ2-1; D not resolved. Germline lookup yields CDR1 SGHTA and CDR2 FQGTGA. The CDR3 has 17 amino acids. V lost 5 bases and J 2 bases, leaving 19 bases between the germline ends. The CDR3 loop is CASSPYTIAVAYNEQFF. DNA of the CDR3: TGTGCCAGCAGCCCATATACCATAGCCGTCGCCTACAATGAGCAGTTCTTC.

V is TRBV29-1 and J is TRBJ1-1, with D perhaps TRBD1 (5 bases). V lost 4 bases and J 2 bases, leaving 8 bases between the germline ends. This CDR3 has 12 amino acids. Germline assignment: CDR1 SQVTM and CDR2 ANQGSEA. CDR3 protein: CSVGGVNTEAFF. Here the CDR3 DNA reads TGCAGCGTTGGAGGGGTTAACACTGAAGCTTTCTTT.

This clone has a count of ten or more. The V and J genes are TRBV14 and TRBJ1-5; 7 nucleotides line up with TRBD1. J gave up 0 bases and V 0 bases, and 20 bases lay outside the gene matches. This CDR3 is 22 amino acids long. The germline V gene has CDR1 SGHDN and CDR2 FVKESK. CDR3 residues: CASSQETRKLRGGQHSNQPQHF. The CDR3 DNA is TGTGCCAGCAGCCAAGAAACCCGTAAACTCCGAGGGGGACAGCATAGCAATCAGCCCCAGCATTTT.

This sequence joins TRBV28 and TRBJ1-1; D not certain. V was cut by 3 bases and J by 3 bases, with 11 bases left in between. The CDR3 covers 14 residues. Germline values: CDR1 MDHEN, CDR2 SYDVKM. The CDR3 is CASSLPGSDTEAFF. CDR3 bases: TGTGCCAGCAGTTTGCCAGGTTCGGACACTGAAGCTTTCTTT. Full variable domain (rest looked up from reference TRBV28 and TRBJ1-1): DVKVTQSSRYLVKRTGEKVFLECVQDMDHENMFWYRQDPGLGLRLIYFSYDVKMKEKGDIPEGYSVSREKKERFSLILESASTNQTSMYLCASSLPGSDTEAFFGQGTRLTVV.

V and J are TRBV4-2 and TRBJ2-3; maybe TRBD1 (5 bases). Looked up from germline, CDR1 is LGHNA and CDR2 is YNFKEQ. The CDR3 spans 14 residues. V lost 4 bases and J 1 base, leaving 9 bases between the germline ends. The DNA for the CDR3 is TGTGCCAGCAGCCCCGGACACGGCACAGATACGCAGTATTTT. This codes for CASSPGHGTDTQYF.

CDR3 sequence (DNA): TGTGCCAGCAAAAGGGGGGCGACCTCCTATGGCTACACCTTC. Residues: CASKRGATSYGYTF. J is TRBJ1-2 and V is TRBV6-5; D is perhaps TRBD1 (6 bases). This CDR3 has 14 amino acids. Germline CDR1 reads MNHEY; CDR2 reads SVGAGI. V lost 7 bases, J lost 4 bases, and 16 bases lay in between.

V gene TRBV24-1 combines with J gene TRBJ2-3; no clear D. The CDR3 covers 13 residues. Trimming removed 5 bases at V and 2 bases at J, with 7 bases between. Germline assignment: CDR1 KGHDR and CDR2 SFDVKD. The CDR3 sequence is CATSGRVTDTQYF. The CDR3 nucleotides read TGTGCCACCAGTGGCAGAGTCACAGATACGCAGTATTTT.

V is TRBV5-1 and J is TRBJ2-7; 8 bases line up with TRBD2. This CDR3 spans 15 amino acids. J was trimmed by 2 bases and V by 0 bases; bases with no gene match: 4. CDR1 and CDR2 from the germline V gene are SGHRS and YFSETQ. The DNA of the CDR3 is TGCGCCAGCAGCTTGGACTTACTAGCGGCCTACGAGCAGTACTTC. Residues: CASSLDLLAAYEQYF.

This CDR3 is CASSWDSANQPQHF. DNA of the CDR3: TGTGCCAGCAGTTGGGACAGTGCTAATCAGCCCCAGCATTTT. The chain employs TRBV28 and TRBJ1-5, with 7 bases aligning to TRBD1. The germline gives CDR1 MDHEN, CDR2 SYDVKM. After removal of 4 bases from V and 4 bases from J, the junction contained 4 bases not matched to a gene. The CDR3 covers 14 residues.

The rearrangement joins TRBV5-6 to TRBJ2-5, with TRBD1 identical over 12 bases. CDR1 SGHDT and CDR2 YYEEEE come from the germline V gene. The J segment lost 4 bases and the V segment lost 1 base, leaving 5 bases of the junction unmatched. This CDR3 spans 16 amino acids. CDR3 sequence (DNA): TGTGCCAGCAGCTTGTCCGGGACAGGGGGCCGAGAGACCCAGTACTTC. Its protein is CASSLSGTGGRETQYF.

This clone was counted between two and nine times. The CDR3 protein is CASSQSWGGGYTF. CDR3 sequence (DNA): TGTGCCAGCAGCCAGTCCTGGGGGGGTGGCTACACCTTC. The chain has TRBV9 and TRBJ1-2, with D possibly being TRBD1 (5 bases). The CDR3 is made up of 13 amino acids. CDR1 is SGDLS, CDR2 YYNGEE, per germline. The V gene lost 4 bases and the J gene lost 7 bases, with 14 bases spanning the gap. Full variable domain (missing parts from reference TRBV9 and TRBJ1-2): DSGVTQTPKHLITATGQRVTLRCSPRSGDLSVYWYQQSLDQGLQFLIQYYNGEERAKGNILERFSAQQFPDLHSELNLSSLELGDSALYFCASSQSWGGGYTFGSGTRLTVV.

The J gene is TRBJ1-2, the V gene TRBV5-8, with 8 bases aligning to TRBD1. Germline trimming cut 4 bases from V and 10 bases from J; bases unmatched to any gene: 6. The CDR3 is 12 residues long. Germline V gives CDR1 SGHTS, CDR2 YDEGEE. CDR3 loop: CASSTRTGLYTF. In DNA form, the CDR3 reads TGTGCCAGCAGCACGAGGACAGGGCTCTACACCTTC. Looking up the rest from reference TRBV5-8 and TRBJ1-2 gives the full variable domain: EAGVTQSPTHLIKTRGQQATLRCSPISGHTSVYWYQQALGLGLQFLLWYDEGEERNRGNFPPRFSGRQFPNYSSELNVNALELEDSALYLCASSTRTGLYTFGSGTRLTVV.

This chain connects TRBV28 to TRBJ2-6; a weak D match, TRBD1 (5 bases). Germline V gene lookup returns CDR1 MDHEN and CDR2 SYDVKM. The V gene lost 5 bases and the J gene lost 1 base, with 9 bases spanning the gap. This CDR3 has 15 residues. The CDR3 region is CASSTYRSGANVLTF. The DNA of the CDR3 is TGTGCCAGCAGTACCTACAGGTCTGGGGCCAACGTCCTGACTTTC.

CDR3 nucleotide sequence: TGTGCCAGCAAAACACTCACTAGCACAGATACGCAGTATTTT. Residues: CASKTLTSTDTQYF. V gene TRBV11-2 combines with J gene TRBJ2-3; D gene ambiguous. This CDR3 has 14 amino acids. Per the germline V gene, CDR1 is SGHAT and CDR2 is FQNNGV. V was cut by 7 bases and J by 0 bases, with 11 bases left in between.

The chain links TRBV2 to TRBJ1-1; D gene uncertain. V was trimmed by 7 bases and J by 0 bases, leaving 18 bases between them. This CDR3 is 16 amino acids long. CDR1 is SNHLY, CDR2 FYNNEI, per germline. In DNA, the CDR3 is TGTGCCAGCATGTTGGTCGAACGCCCTGTGAACACTGAAGCTTTCTTT. Amino acids: CASMLVERPVNTEAFF.

This chain links TRBV27 with TRBJ1-2, with 11 bases aligning to TRBD1. This CDR3 spans 12 amino acids. V lost 8 bases, J lost 5 bases, and 1 base stayed unmatched. Per germline, CDR1 MNHEY and CDR2 SMNVEV (reference sequence). The CDR3 nucleotides read TGTGCCAGCGGACAGGGGGCTTATGGCTACACCTTC. It translates to CASGQGAYGYTF.

The rearrangement links TRBV7-8 to TRBJ2-7; D is perhaps TRBD2 (6 bases). The length of the CDR3 is 16 residues. V was shortened by 1 base and J by 4 bases, with 17 bases between the two germline ends. Germline values: CDR1 SGHVS, CDR2 FQNEAQ. CDR3 residues: CASSLGVGGMQYEQYF. The CDR3 DNA is TGTGCCAGCAGCTTAGGAGTCGGCGGGATGCAATACGAGCAGTACTTC. Using reference TRBV7-8 and TRBJ2-7 for the parts outside the CDR3, the full variable domain is GAGVSQSPRYKVAKRGQDVALRCDPISGHVSLFWYQQALGQGPEFLTYFQNEAQLDKSGLPSDRFFAERPEGSVSTLKIQRTQQEDSAVYLCASSLGVGGMQYEQYFGPGTRLTVT.

The V gene is TRBV11-3, the J gene TRBJ2-1; 12 bases match TRBD2. The CDR3 length is 16 residues. Per the germline V gene, CDR1 is SGHNT and CDR2 is YENEEA. Unmatched junction bases numbered 1, after V lost 0 bases and J lost 4 bases. The CDR3 DNA reads TGTGCCAGCAGCTTAGATGGACTAGCGGGGTACAATGAGCAGTTCTTC. Encoded protein: CASSLDGLAGYNEQFF. The full variable domain, its missing parts supplied by reference TRBV11-3 and TRBJ2-1, is EAGVVQSPRYKIIEKKQPVAFWCNPISGHNTLYWYLQNLGQGPELLIRYENEEAVDDSQLPKDRFSAERLKGVDSTLKIQPAELGDSAVYLCASSLDGLAGYNEQFFGPGTRLTVL.

The chain links TRBV28 to TRBJ2-1; no firm D call. Germline CDR1 MDHEN, CDR2 SYDVKM. Trimming removed 5 bases from V and 7 bases from J, with 9 bases in between. This CDR3 region has 12 residues. Here the CDR3 reads CASSDRVNEQFF. The DNA of the CDR3 is TGTGCCAGCAGTGATAGGGTAAATGAGCAGTTCTTC. Full variable domain (missing parts from reference TRBV28 and TRBJ2-1): DVKVTQSSRYLVKRTGEKVFLECVQDMDHENMFWYRQDPGLGLRLIYFSYDVKMKEKGDIPEGYSVSREKKERFSLILESASTNQTSMYLCASSDRVNEQFFGPGTRLTVL.

The V call is TRBV6-1, the J call TRBJ1-2; TRBD1 aligns across 7 bases. The CDR3 runs 15 residues. J gave up 1 base and V 0 bases, and 2 bases lay outside the gene matches. Looked up from germline, CDR1 is MNHNS and CDR2 is SASEGT. CDR3 sequence: CASSEAQGGNYGYTF. The CDR3 coding sequence is TGTGCCAGCAGTGAAGCCCAGGGGGGTAACTATGGCTACACCTTC.

This clone is a singleton in its sample. The chain uses TRBV6-1 and TRBJ2-7; D remains unclear. Germline-derived CDR1 and CDR2 are MNHNS and SASEGT. Trimming removed 0 bases at V and 4 bases at J, with 4 bases between. This CDR3 contains 12 residues. The DNA for the CDR3 is TGTGCCAGCAGTGAAGCGTCATACGAGCAGTACTTC. The encoded protein is CASSEASYEQYF.